This entry describes one T cell receptor beta chain. Individuals drawn from 24 US areas were about 18 to 95 years old. This sample was taken from a study of blood T cell repertoires in COVID-19. With 10 bases removed from V and 2 bases from J, the gap between germline ends came to 8 bases. Germline V lookup: CDR1 MGHDK, CDR2 SYGVNS. The CDR3 runs to 11 residues. Study processing details: Amplification of reference gene primers provided the estimated nucleated cell counts. Assay: immunoSEQ multiplex PCR; the TCRdb copy retains only in-frame clones and omits some. V, J and clone size derive from that table, while D and trimming were established from the DNA sequence. The sample records roughly 190,000 clones, 84% being singletons.

This chain uses TRBV25-1 with TRBJ1-2, with D perhaps matching TRBD1 (5 bases). This sequence was found in a woman aged 30 to 39 who had been exposed to COVID-19. Material for sequencing was PBMCs or T cells enriched from blood (not recorded which). The DNA for the CDR3 is TGTGCCACCCGACAGAACTATGGCTACACCTTC. This sequence encodes CATRQNYGYTF.